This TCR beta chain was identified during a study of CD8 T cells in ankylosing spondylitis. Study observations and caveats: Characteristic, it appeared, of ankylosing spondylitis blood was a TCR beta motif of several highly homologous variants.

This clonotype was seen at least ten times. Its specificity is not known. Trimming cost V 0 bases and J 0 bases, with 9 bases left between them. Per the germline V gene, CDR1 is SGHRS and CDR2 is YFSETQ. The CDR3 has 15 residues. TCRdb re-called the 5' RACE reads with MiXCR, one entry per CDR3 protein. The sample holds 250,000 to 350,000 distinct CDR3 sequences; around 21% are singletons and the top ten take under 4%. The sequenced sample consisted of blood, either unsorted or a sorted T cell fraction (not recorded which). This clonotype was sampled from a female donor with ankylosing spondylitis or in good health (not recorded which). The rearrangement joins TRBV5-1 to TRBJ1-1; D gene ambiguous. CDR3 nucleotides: TGCGCCAGCAGCTTGGCTGGAGACATGAACACTGAAGCTTTCTTT. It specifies CASSLAGDMNTEAFF.